The entry below describes one T cell receptor (beta chain). The antigen is undetermined. This sample was included in a study of T cell clones after liver transplantation. Study-wide context: TCRbeta sequencing after a pre-transplant mixed lymphocyte reaction identified graft-donor-reactive clones, later tracked in post-transplant blood. Patients counted as tolerant after at least one year off all immunosuppression, enzymes not exceeding twice normal.

Profiled with immunoSEQ multiplex PCR; TCRdb holds only in-frame clones, not every one. The sample yields 4,500 to 6,000 clones, over 40% seen once. Regarding the study as a whole: A significant post-transplant drop in circulating graft-donor-reactive CD4 TCRbeta sequences occurred in most of the 8 subjects.

Proliferating CFSE-low MLR cells were sequenced to define alloreactive TCRbeta sequences. Stimulators were graft donor PBMCs, splenocytes, lymph-node cells, or third-party PBMCs for pre-transplant recipient cells. The CDR3 extends over 15 amino acids. The junction had 5 bases not matched to a gene; V was cut back by 3 bases and J by 1 base. The germline gives CDR1 SGHNT, CDR2 YYREEE (reference sequence). The specimen was CD4+ T cells from cultured PBMCs. This chain joins TRBV5-4 and TRBJ2-3; TRBD2 aligns across 7 bases. The receptor was isolated from a human patient who received a liver transplant. Some of the T cells may derive from the graft donor. The CDR3 is CASSWASGRTDTQYF. The CDR3, as DNA: TGTGCCAGCAGCTGGGCTAGCGGACGCACAGATACGCAGTATTTT.